These 3 T cell receptor beta chains share one sample of origin, sequenced in a study of spatial heterogeneity in lung cancer. Each CDR3 protein is one row after TCRdb ran MiXCR on the 5' RACE reads. This sample has tens of thousands of distinct CDR3 sequences, with 8% found just once. Indicated time point: sample taken at primary tumor resection. Sequencing was performed on PBMCs, taken at surgery. The receptors were sampled from a male donor with early-stage non-small cell lung cancer.

The rearrangement joins TRBV3-1 to TRBJ2-7, with 8 bases identical to TRBD2. V was pared by 6 bases and J by 6 bases, with 7 bases of the junction left unmatched. Germline V lookup: CDR1 LGHDT, CDR2 YNNKEL (reference sequence). The CDR3 has 13 amino acids. CDR3 DNA sequence: TGTGCCAGCAGTCCGGGACTAGTTGCCGAGCAGTACTTC. Translation gives CASSPGLVAEQYF.

This rearrangement joins TRBV2 to TRBJ2-3; weak D call: TRBD1 (5 bases). There are 16 residues in the CDR3. Germline loops: CDR1 SNHLY, CDR2 FYNNEI. Trimming removed 5 bases from V and 1 base from J, with 16 bases in between. The chain's CDR3 is CASSRIAQTGTDTQYF. CDR3 bases: TGTGCCAGCAGTAGGATCGCCCAGACAGGCACAGATACGCAGTATTTT.

Concerning this clonotype itself: At one end, the junction sequence differs from germline, possibly due to a read error. The chain carries TRBV5-1 and TRBJ2-1; 8 positions agree with TRBD2. Germline CDR1 and CDR2: SGHRS and YFSETQ. The CDR3 is 14 residues long. The CDR3 region has the DNA TGCGGCAGCAGCTTAAGCGGGGGACACAATGAGCAGTTCTTC. Translated: CGSSLSGGHNEQFF.